The text below deals with one TCR beta chain. Researchers ran the PCR with 60 Vbeta and 13 Jbeta primers. The protocol was immunoSEQ multiplex PCR, while the TCRdb copy is restricted to in-frame clones and leaves out a portion. The top ten hold about 3% of the sample, which has around 210,000 clones, 82% seen once. This sample stems from a study of cytomegalovirus exposure and HLA in healthy donors. Overall study context: Out of 150 million to 200 million T cells, an earlier analysis found around 110 million unique TCR beta sequences in total.

The germline V and J ends were trimmed by 1 base and 2 bases, with 12 bases remaining between them. Germline CDR1 and CDR2: SGHNT and YYREEE (reference sequence). The CDR3 is 15 residues long. Sequenced sample: PBMCs. The rearrangement joins TRBV5-4 to TRBJ1-1; unclear D gene. This TCR came from a woman aged 40 to 50 in good health and CMV-seronegative. Here the CDR3 DNA reads TGTGCCAGCAGCTTGTTTTCAGGAACAAACACTGAAGCTTTCTTT. This encodes CASSLFSGTNTEAFF.